One and the same sample provided the 29 T cell receptor beta chains below, sequenced in a study of T cell responses to AZD1222 COVID-19 vaccine. Clones were read by immunoSEQ multiplex PCR, and TCRdb kept only the in-frame ones, dropping some. Here the sample spans some 120,000 clones, over 75% being singletons. The starting material was peripheral blood, obtained on day 0 of MenACWY control vaccination. These receptors all come from an adult in good health.

The chain is built from TRBV6-6 and TRBJ2-2, with 10 bases that match TRBD2. In germline, CDR1 is MNHNY, CDR2 SVGAGI (reference sequence). V shed 7 bases, J shed 5 bases, and the junction held 10 bases outside the gene matches. The CDR3 runs to 16 residues. The chain's CDR3 is CASIYTGTSVTGELFF. CDR3 DNA sequence: TGTGCCAGCATCTATACCGGGACTAGCGTAACCGGGGAGCTGTTTTTT.

The chain employs TRBV9 and TRBJ2-7; 9 bases map to TRBD1. The V gene end was trimmed by 3 bases and the J gene end by 3 bases; junction bases not matched to a gene: 1. Per germline, CDR1 SGDLS and CDR2 YYNGEE. CDR3 length equals 13 residues. In DNA, the CDR3 is TGTGCCAGCAGCGGGGGACAGGGCTACGAGCAGTACTTC. Protein product: CASSGGQGYEQYF. Full variable domain (remainder filled in from reference TRBV9 and TRBJ2-7): DSGVTQTPKHLITATGQRVTLRCSPRSGDLSVYWYQQSLDQGLQFLIQYYNGEERAKGNILERFSAQQFPDLHSELNLSSLELGDSALYFCASSGGQGYEQYFGPGTRLTVT.

This clone has only a few counts. The chain recombines TRBV4-1 with TRBJ2-3; D might be TRBD1 or TRBD2, each matching 5 bases. Germline-derived CDR1 and CDR2 are MGHRA and YSYEKL. V was shortened by 0 bases and J by 4 bases, with 17 bases between the two germline ends. The CDR3 runs to 17 residues. Here the CDR3 DNA reads TGCGCCAGCAGCCAAGATTTGGGATGGGACGCGGCAGATACGCAGTATTTT. The encoded protein is CASSQDLGWDAADTQYF.

The gene calls are TRBV7-9 and TRBJ1-2, with 8 bases that match TRBD1. CDR3 length: 17 amino acids. From germline, CDR1 is SEHNR and CDR2 FQNEAQ (reference sequence). V shed 1 base and J 2 bases; nucleotides not matched to a gene: 9. CDR3 bases: TGTGCCAGCAGCTTAGGCCGGACAGGGCCATTCAACTATGGCTACACCTTC. This encodes CASSLGRTGPFNYGYTF.

This rearrangement joins TRBV21-1 to TRBJ1-6. TRBV21-1 is a pseudogene. CDR3 length: 12 amino acids. The CDR3: CARRDFPSPLHF. In DNA form, the CDR3 reads TGTGCCAGGAGGGACTTCCCTTCACCCCTCCACTTT.

This sequence joins TRBV28 and TRBJ2-3; D unclear. The V and J ends lost 8 bases and 0 bases respectively, with 6 bases between them. The CDR3 sequence is 12 residues long. CDR1 is MDHEN and CDR2 is SYDVKM in the germline V gene. The CDR3 sequence: CASRLSTDTQYF. The DNA for the CDR3 is TGTGCCAGCCGCCTTAGCACAGATACGCAGTATTTT.

This chain uses TRBV2 with TRBJ1-1; TRBD1 is a possible D gene (6 bases). The germline CDR1 and CDR2 sequences are SNHLY and FYNNEI. The CDR3 contains 13 residues. V lost 6 bases to trimming and J lost 2 bases, with 10 bases between them. The CDR3 region is CASRTGHNTEAFF. The CDR3 bases are TGTGCCAGCAGAACAGGGCATAACACTGAAGCTTTCTTT.

The chain combines TRBV18 with TRBJ2-7, with 9 nucleotides matching TRBD1. Trimming cost V 4 bases and J 5 bases; bases outside gene matches: 6. This CDR3 comprises 14 residues. The germline gives CDR1 KGHSH, CDR2 LQKENI. CDR3 in amino acids: CASSRDRVTHEQYF. For the CDR3, the DNA is TGTGCCAGCTCACGGGACAGGGTCACTCACGAGCAGTACTTC.

CDR3 nucleotide sequence: TGCGCCAGCAGCCAAGCACTGGGTGCCTCCAATCAGCCCCAGCATTTT. It specifies CASSQALGASNQPQHF. J is TRBJ1-5 and V is TRBV4-1, with D unresolved. The ends were cut back, 1 base at V and 3 bases at J, with 13 bases in the middle. This CDR3 region has 16 residues. The germline V gene encodes CDR1 MGHRA and CDR2 YSYEKL.

The V gene is TRBV25-1, the J gene TRBJ1-1, with D possibly being TRBD1 (6 bases). This CDR3 comprises 15 residues. V lost 3 bases and J lost 2, with 13 bases in between. CDR1 is MGHDK and CDR2 is SYGVNS in the germline V gene. CDR3 in amino acids: CASSDEHRVNTEAFF. The CDR3 bases are TGTGCCAGCAGTGACGAACACAGGGTTAACACTGAAGCTTTCTTT.

The chain combines TRBV28 with TRBJ2-7; D might be TRBD1 or TRBD2, each matching 6 bases. Germline-derived CDR1 and CDR2 are MDHEN and SYDVKM. The CDR3 sequence is 13 residues long. The V end was cut by 6 bases, the J end by 3 bases, with 12 bases between. The CDR3 DNA reads TGTGCCAGCAGCCAAGGAGGGGGCTACGAGCAGTACTTC. It yields the protein CASSQGGGYEQYF.

V and J are TRBV27 and TRBJ1-5; D is possibly TRBD1 (5 bases). Germline V gives CDR1 MNHEY, CDR2 SMNVEV (reference sequence). CDR3 length: 15 amino acids. V lost 7 bases, J lost 3 bases, and 16 bases lay in between. The CDR3 region has the DNA TGTGCCAGCACCCGGTCGGGGGGTGCCAATCAGCCCCAGCATTTT. Protein sequence: CASTRSGGANQPQHF.

J is TRBJ1-2 and V is TRBV28, with D perhaps TRBD1 (5 bases). The germline V and J ends were trimmed by 5 bases and 5 bases, with 6 bases remaining between them. Per the germline V gene, CDR1 is MDHEN and CDR2 is SYDVKM. The CDR3 loop spans 11 amino acids. CDR3: CASSRTYGYTF. The DNA of the CDR3 is TGTGCCAGCAGTCGGACATATGGCTACACCTTC.

This clone was detected once. The chain carries TRBV27 and TRBJ2-7; tentatively, D is TRBD1 (6 bases). Trimming pared 5 bases from V and 5 bases from J, leaving 19 bases between. The CDR3 consists of 15 residues. Germline V gene data show CDR1 as MNHEY and CDR2 as SMNVEV (reference sequence). Here the CDR3 DNA reads TGTGCCAGCAGTACCGGGACATCCGCTGGGAACGAGCAGTACTTC. It yields the protein CASSTGTSAGNEQYF.

The chain joins TRBV5-4 to TRBJ1-1; maybe TRBD1 (6 bases). The CDR3 sequence is 12 residues long. V lost 1 base, J lost 10 bases, and 11 bases lay in between. Germline V gives CDR1 SGHNT, CDR2 YYREEE (reference sequence). This CDR3 reads CASSLTTGRAFF. In DNA form, the CDR3 reads TGTGCCAGCAGCTTGACTACAGGGAGAGCTTTCTTT.

In DNA, the CDR3 is TGTGCCAGCAGCAAGGACAGGAGATCCTACGAGCAGTACTTC. Translating it yields CASSKDRRSYEQYF. The chain couples TRBV21-1 to TRBJ2-7; the D call in the table, TRBD1, was not verified against the DNA. TRBV21-1 is a pseudogene locus. This CDR3 is built from 14 residues.

The chain combines TRBV3-1 (or the pseudogene TRBV3-2) with TRBJ1-2; unclear D gene. The CDR3 is made up of 15 amino acids. V was clipped by 3 bases and J by 4 bases, with 15 bases between them. Germline lookup yields CDR1 LGHDT and CDR2 YNNKEL (reference sequence). Written as DNA, the CDR3 is TGTGCCAGCAGCCACCCAACGCGGGGAGGCTATGGCTACACCTTC. Translating it yields CASSHPTRGGYGYTF.

This rearrangement joins TRBV20-1 to TRBJ1-1; D uncertain. Germline CDR1 reads DFQATT; CDR2 reads SNEGSKA (reference sequence). Trimming took off 0 bases at V and 6 bases at J, with 5 bases between the two ends. The CDR3 contains 11 residues. For the CDR3, the DNA is TGCAGTGCTAGAGATCAACCTGAAGCTTTCTTT. The encoded protein is CSARDQPEAFF.

In its sample, this clone was seen a few times. The genes are TRBV27 and TRBJ1-1; no clear D gene. This CDR3 has 13 amino acids. Deletions cut 2 bases from V and 11 bases from J, with 15 bases between. Looked up from germline, CDR1 is MNHEY and CDR2 is SMNVEV (reference sequence). DNA of the CDR3: TGTGCCAGCAGTTTACCCGACACGCTGCGGGCTTTCTTT. Protein sequence: CASSLPDTLRAFF.

The V and J genes are TRBV28 and TRBJ1-1; D gene uncertain. Trimming took off 6 bases at V and 2 bases at J, with 10 bases between the two ends. The CDR3 totals 13 residues. Germline assignment: CDR1 MDHEN and CDR2 SYDVKM. This CDR3 reads CASRVGFNTEAFF. The CDR3 nucleotides read TGTGCCAGCAGGGTGGGATTTAACACTGAAGCTTTCTTT. Together with reference TRBV28 and TRBJ1-1, the CDR3 gives the full variable domain: DVKVTQSSRYLVKRTGEKVFLECVQDMDHENMFWYRQDPGLGLRLIYFSYDVKMKEKGDIPEGYSVSREKKERFSLILESASTNQTSMYLCASRVGFNTEAFFGQGTRLTVV.

The J gene is TRBJ2-5, the V gene TRBV9, with 9 bases identical to TRBD1. After removal of 3 bases from V and 4 bases from J, the junction contained 7 bases not matched to a gene. This CDR3 has 15 residues. Per germline, CDR1 SGDLS and CDR2 YYNGEE. CDR3 protein: CASSEGTGRPETQYF. The DNA of the CDR3 is TGTGCCAGCAGCGAAGGGACAGGGAGGCCAGAGACCCAGTACTTC.

The chain links TRBV29-1 to TRBJ1-1; 9 bases match TRBD1. Trimming took 4 bases from V and 5 from J; bases not matched to a gene: 5. The CDR3 has 13 amino acids. CDR1 SQVTM and CDR2 ANQGSEA come from the germline V gene. The CDR3 loop is CSVAEGQGTEAFF. CDR3 sequence (DNA): TGCAGCGTTGCTGAGGGACAGGGAACTGAAGCTTTCTTT.

This chain joins TRBV7-9 and TRBJ1-1; a possible D gene is TRBD1 (6 bases). The CDR3 length is 15 residues. The germline V and J ends were trimmed by 1 base and 6 bases, with 15 bases remaining between them. Per the germline V gene, CDR1 is SEHNR and CDR2 is FQNEAQ (reference sequence). CDR3 region: CASSLEAGDRAEAFF. Here the CDR3 DNA reads TGTGCCAGCAGCTTAGAGGCAGGGGATAGGGCTGAAGCTTTCTTT.

In this sample, this clone turned up a few times. The rearrangement joins TRBV4-2 to TRBJ1-1; D uncertain. Germline lookup yields CDR1 LGHNA and CDR2 YNFKEQ. With 4 bases removed from V and 4 bases from J, the gap between germline ends came to 13 bases. The CDR3 contains 14 residues. DNA of the CDR3: TGTGCCAGCAGCCCCTCACAACAGTTCACTGAAGCTTTCTTT. Protein product: CASSPSQQFTEAFF.

The chain is built from TRBV5-5 and TRBJ2-1; a weak D match, TRBD2 (6 bases). Germline CDR1 SGHKS, CDR2 YYEKEE (reference sequence). V dropped 4 bases and J dropped 6 bases, with 17 bases sitting between them. This CDR3 has 15 amino acids. This CDR3 reads CASSTDTGAGNEQFF. The CDR3 bases are TGTGCCAGCAGCACAGACACGGGAGCGGGCAATGAGCAGTTCTTC.

The J gene is TRBJ2-7, the V gene TRBV21-1; the D segment call TRBD1 is taken from the table without a DNA check. TRBV21-1 is classified as a pseudogene. The length of the CDR3 is 17 residues. CDR3 coding DNA: TGTGCCAGCAGCGTCCGACCGGGACAGGTAACTTCTTACGAGCAGTACTTC. Translated, it gives CASSVRPGQVTSYEQYF.

This clone has just a few counts. Other DNA sequences in this specimen translate into the identical CDR3. V and J are TRBV6-5 and TRBJ2-5; D not resolved. From germline, CDR1 is MNHEY and CDR2 SVGAGI. V was trimmed by 0 bases and J by 5 bases, leaving 7 bases between them. CDR3 length: 13 amino acids. CDR3 nucleotides: TGTGCCAGCAGTTACTCCACCGGGGAGACCCAGTACTTC. Protein sequence: CASSYSTGETQYF.

V usage is TRBV19 and J usage is TRBJ2-5, with D possibly TRBD1 on 6 matching bases. Trimming removed 4 bases at V and 0 bases at J, with 9 bases between. The CDR3 consists of 14 residues. Germline CDR1 LNHDA, CDR2 SQIVND (reference sequence). CDR3 DNA sequence: TGTGCCAGTAGTAAGGGGGACAACCAAGAGACCCAGTACTTC. Translation: CASSKGDNQETQYF.

The chain is built from TRBV30 and TRBJ2-5, with D unresolved. CDR1 and CDR2 from the germline V gene are GTSNPN and SVGIG (reference sequence). The CDR3 runs to 14 residues. Trimming took off 0 bases at V and 7 bases at J, with 15 bases between the two ends. CDR3 in DNA: TGTGCCTGGAGTGTAGGGCAGAGAGAAGGGACCCAGTACTTC. Residues: CAWSVGQREGTQYF.